This T cell receptor (beta chain) stems from a study of T cells after yellow fever vaccination. Via MiXCR, TCRdb re-called the 5' RACE reads, giving one row per CDR3 protein. There are 500,000 to 650,000 distinct CDR3 sequences in the sample; 9% to 15% occur only once, and just under 15% lies in the top ten. Between the trimmed V and J ends, which lost 5 bases and 1 base, there was a span of 15 bases. This CDR3 has 16 amino acids. Germline-derived CDR1 and CDR2 are SGHAT and FQNNGV. This clonotype has more than one count but fewer than ten. The TCR comes from a man in his thirties or forties who received the YFV17D yellow fever vaccine. The chain employs TRBV11-2 and TRBJ2-1; the D is unclear. The input for sequencing was PBMCs, taken on the day of the yellow fever booster vaccination. CDR3 loop: CASSITRQQSYNEQFF. The CDR3 bases are TGTGCCAGCAGCATAACCCGGCAACAGTCCTACAATGAGCAGTTCTTC.